One and the same sample provided the 5 T cell receptor beta chains below, sequenced in a study of T cell responses to AZD1222 COVID-19 vaccine. Assay: immunoSEQ multiplex PCR; the TCRdb copy retains only in-frame clones and omits some. Among some 150,000 clones, 90% to 95% were seen once, and the ten largest hold 1.5% to 2%. The input for sequencing was peripheral blood, taken on day 0 of AZD1222 vaccination. The receptors were gathered from an adult in good health.

The rearrangement links TRBV15 to TRBJ2-5, with D possibly matching TRBD1 (6 bases). Germline V lookup: CDR1 LNHNV, CDR2 YYDKDF (reference sequence). The CDR3 loop spans 18 amino acids. Trimming left V 0 bases short and J 4 bases short, with 21 bases between. DNA for the CDR3: TGTGCCACCAGCAGAGATGGTTTTATTGCTCAGGGGTCAGAGACCCAGTACTTC. Residues: CATSRDGFIAQGSETQYF.

In this sample, this clone turned up once. The V call is TRBV10-3, the J call TRBJ1-2, with D possibly matching TRBD1 (5 bases). CDR1 is ENHRY and CDR2 is SYGVKD in the germline V gene. The CDR3 has 16 amino acids. V was cut by 2 bases and J by 2 bases, with 15 bases left in between. CDR3 sequence reads: CAISEGGTPANYGYTF. The CDR3 DNA reads as TGTGCCATCAGTGAGGGGGGGACTCCGGCGAACTATGGCTACACCTTC.

V and J are TRBV28 and TRBJ1-2; D remains ambiguous. V gave up 6 bases and J gave up 6 bases, with 14 bases separating them. Germline V CDR1 and CDR2: MDHEN, SYDVKM. CDR3 length: 13 amino acids. The CDR3: CASSYQHDDGYTF. The CDR3 DNA reads TGTGCCAGCAGCTATCAACATGACGATGGCTACACCTTC.

The chain uses TRBV12-3 or TRBV12-4 and TRBJ2-7; D call uncertain. V gave up 6 bases and J gave up 6 bases, with 15 bases separating them. The CDR3 extends over 13 amino acids. The CDR3 coding sequence is TGTGCCAGCAGCCTAATGAATAGGGCCGAGCAGTACTTC. Its translation: CASSLMNRAEQYF.

This chain links TRBV3-1 (or the pseudogene TRBV3-2) with TRBJ2-2; D may be TRBD2 (6 bases). Trimming took off 4 bases at V and 0 bases at J, with 12 bases between the two ends. CDR3 length: 16 amino acids. Germline-derived CDR1 and CDR2 are LGHDT and YNNKEL (reference sequence). The CDR3, as DNA: TGTGCCAGCAGCCCACGGACTACCGCGAACACCGGGGAGCTGTTTTTT. The encoded protein is CASSPRTTANTGELFF.